This T cell receptor (beta chain) was identified during a study of response to subunit inactivated influenza vaccine. Study-level points and caveats: Every seasonal influenza vaccination brings in few new T cells, the authors suggested.

Remarks on this clonotype: The target antigen is unknown.

Per germline, CDR1 SGHTA and CDR2 FQGNSA. CDR3 size: 14 residues. V was pared by 4 bases and J by 9 bases, with 16 bases between. TCRdb re-derived calls from the RT-PCR reads in MiXCR, one entry per CDR3 protein. The table has about 480,000 distinct CDR3 sequences, 11% seen once; the top ten hold approximately 12%. This chain uses TRBV7-2 with TRBJ1-5; possible D gene TRBD1, 5 bases. The sequenced sample was PBMCs from blood, obtained 40 to 50 days after vaccination. This clonotype originated in a man aged 50-59 years who received an inactivated influenza vaccine. CDR3 coding DNA: TGTGCCAGCAGCTACCGGGACCGGGGTTGGCCCCAGCATTTT. Translated: CASSYRDRGWPQHF.